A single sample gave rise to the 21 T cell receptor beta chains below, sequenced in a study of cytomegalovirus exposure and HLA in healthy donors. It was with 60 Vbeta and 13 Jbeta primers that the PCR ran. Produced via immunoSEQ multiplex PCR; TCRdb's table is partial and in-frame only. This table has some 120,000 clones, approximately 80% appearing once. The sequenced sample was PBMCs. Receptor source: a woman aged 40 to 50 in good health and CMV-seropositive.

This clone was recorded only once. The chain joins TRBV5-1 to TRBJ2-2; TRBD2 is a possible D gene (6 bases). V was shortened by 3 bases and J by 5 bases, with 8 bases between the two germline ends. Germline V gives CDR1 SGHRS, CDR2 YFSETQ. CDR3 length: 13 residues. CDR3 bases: TGCGCCAGCAGCTGGAGGGAGACCGGGGAGCTGTTTTTT. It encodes CASSWRETGELFF.

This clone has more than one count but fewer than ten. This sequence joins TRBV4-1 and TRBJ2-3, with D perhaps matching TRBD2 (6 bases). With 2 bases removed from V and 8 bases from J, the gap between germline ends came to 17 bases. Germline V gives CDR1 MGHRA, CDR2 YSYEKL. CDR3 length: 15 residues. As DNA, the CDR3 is TGCGCCAGCAGCCAAAAATCTGGGGTCGGGAGTACGCAGTATTTT. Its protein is CASSQKSGVGSTQYF.

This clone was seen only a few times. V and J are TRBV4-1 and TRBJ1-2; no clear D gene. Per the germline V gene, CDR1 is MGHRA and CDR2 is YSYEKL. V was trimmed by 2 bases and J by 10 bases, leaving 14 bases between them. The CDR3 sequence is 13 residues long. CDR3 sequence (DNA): TGCGCCAGCAGCCAATTGAGCCAAACCGCCTACACCTTC. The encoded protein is CASSQLSQTAYTF.

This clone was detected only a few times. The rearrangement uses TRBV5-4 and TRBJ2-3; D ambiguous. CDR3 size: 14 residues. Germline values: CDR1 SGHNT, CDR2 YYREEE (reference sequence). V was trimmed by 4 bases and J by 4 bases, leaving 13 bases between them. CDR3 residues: CASSPGIGADTQYF. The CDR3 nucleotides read TGTGCCAGCAGCCCGGGTATCGGCGCAGATACGCAGTATTTT.

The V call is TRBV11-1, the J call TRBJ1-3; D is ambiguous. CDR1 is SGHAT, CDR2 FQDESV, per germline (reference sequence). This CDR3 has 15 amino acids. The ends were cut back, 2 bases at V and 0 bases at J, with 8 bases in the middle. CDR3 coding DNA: TGTGCCAGCAGCTTACGGAGCCTCTCTGGAAACACCATATATTTT. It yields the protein CASSLRSLSGNTIYF. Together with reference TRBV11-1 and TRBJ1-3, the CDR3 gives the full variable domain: EAEVAQSPRYKITEKSQAVAFWCDPISGHATLYWYRQILGQGPELLVQFQDESVVDDSQLPKDRFSAERLKGVDSTLKIQPAELGDSAMYLCASSLRSLSGNTIYFGEGSWLTVV.

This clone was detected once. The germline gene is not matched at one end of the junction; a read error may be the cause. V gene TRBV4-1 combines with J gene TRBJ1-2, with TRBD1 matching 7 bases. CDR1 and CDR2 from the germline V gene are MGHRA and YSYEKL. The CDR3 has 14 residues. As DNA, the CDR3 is TGCGCCAGCAGCCAAGAGGGACAGTATTATGTCTACACCTTC. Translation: CASSQEGQYYVYTF.

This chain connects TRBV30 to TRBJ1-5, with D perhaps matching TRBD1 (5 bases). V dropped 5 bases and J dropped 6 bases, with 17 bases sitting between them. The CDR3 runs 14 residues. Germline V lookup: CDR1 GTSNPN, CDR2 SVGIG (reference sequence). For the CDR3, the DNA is TGTGCCTGGGGAAAGGGGCTGACCGTTCAGCCCCAGCATTTT. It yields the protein CAWGKGLTVQPQHF.

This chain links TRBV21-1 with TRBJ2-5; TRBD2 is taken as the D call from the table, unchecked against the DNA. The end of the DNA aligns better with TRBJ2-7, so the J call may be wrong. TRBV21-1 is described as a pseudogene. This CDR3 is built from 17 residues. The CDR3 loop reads CASSPLPPSGGSYEQYF. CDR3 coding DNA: TGTGCCAGCAGCCCCCTCCCCCCTAGCGGGGGCTCCTACGAGCAGTACTTC.

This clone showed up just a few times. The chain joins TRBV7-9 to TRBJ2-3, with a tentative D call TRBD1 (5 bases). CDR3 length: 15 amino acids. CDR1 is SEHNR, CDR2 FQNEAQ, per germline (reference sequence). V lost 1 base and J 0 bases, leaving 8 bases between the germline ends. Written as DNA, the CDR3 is TGTGCCAGCAGCTTAGAGGGGAAGAGCACAGATACGCAGTATTTT. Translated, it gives CASSLEGKSTDTQYF.

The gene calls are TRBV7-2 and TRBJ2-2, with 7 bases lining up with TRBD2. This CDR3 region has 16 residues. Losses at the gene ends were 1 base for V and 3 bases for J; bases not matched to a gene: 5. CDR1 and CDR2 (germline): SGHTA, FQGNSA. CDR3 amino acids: CASSLVGRVYTGELFF. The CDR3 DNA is TGTGCCAGCAGCTTAGTTGGGAGGGTATACACCGGGGAGCTGTTTTTT.

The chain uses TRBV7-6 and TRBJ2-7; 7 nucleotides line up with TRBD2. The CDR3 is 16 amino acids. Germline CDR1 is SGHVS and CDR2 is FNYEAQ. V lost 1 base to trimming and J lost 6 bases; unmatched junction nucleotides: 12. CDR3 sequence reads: CASSLVTAGWGSEQYF. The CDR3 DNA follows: TGTGCCAGCAGCTTAGTTACAGCGGGGTGGGGCTCCGAGCAGTACTTC.

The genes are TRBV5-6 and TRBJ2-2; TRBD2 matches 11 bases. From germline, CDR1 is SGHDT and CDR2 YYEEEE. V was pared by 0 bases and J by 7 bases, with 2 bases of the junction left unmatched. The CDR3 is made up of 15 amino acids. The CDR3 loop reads CASSLGLAGSGELFF. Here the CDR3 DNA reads TGTGCCAGCAGCTTGGGACTAGCGGGGAGCGGGGAGCTGTTTTTT.

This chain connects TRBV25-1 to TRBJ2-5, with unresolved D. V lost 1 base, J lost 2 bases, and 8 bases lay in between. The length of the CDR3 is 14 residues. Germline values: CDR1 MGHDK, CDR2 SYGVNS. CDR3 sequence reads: CASSEFEVQETQYF. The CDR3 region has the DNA TGTGCCAGCAGTGAATTTGAGGTACAAGAGACCCAGTACTTC.

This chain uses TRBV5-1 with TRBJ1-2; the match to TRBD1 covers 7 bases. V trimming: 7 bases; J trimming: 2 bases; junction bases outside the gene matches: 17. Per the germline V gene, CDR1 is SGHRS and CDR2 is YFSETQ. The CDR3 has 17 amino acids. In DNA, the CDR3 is TGCGCCAGCGGCTCCCCCGGGACAGACAAAACAAACTATGGCTACACCTTC. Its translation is CASGSPGTDKTNYGYTF.

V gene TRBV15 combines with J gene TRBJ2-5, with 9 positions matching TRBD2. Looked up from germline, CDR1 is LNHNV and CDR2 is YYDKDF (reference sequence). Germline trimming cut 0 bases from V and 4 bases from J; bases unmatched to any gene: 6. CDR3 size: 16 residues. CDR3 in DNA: TGTGCCACCAGCAGAGATTTGAGGGGACTAGCAGAGACCCAGTACTTC. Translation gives CATSRDLRGLAETQYF.

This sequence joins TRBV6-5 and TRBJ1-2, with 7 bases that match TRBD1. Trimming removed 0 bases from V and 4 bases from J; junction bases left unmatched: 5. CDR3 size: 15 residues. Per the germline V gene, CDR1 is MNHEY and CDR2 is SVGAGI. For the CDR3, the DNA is TGTGCCAGCAGTTACTCGACAGGGCCCCCCTATGGCTACACCTTC. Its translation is CASSYSTGPPYGYTF.

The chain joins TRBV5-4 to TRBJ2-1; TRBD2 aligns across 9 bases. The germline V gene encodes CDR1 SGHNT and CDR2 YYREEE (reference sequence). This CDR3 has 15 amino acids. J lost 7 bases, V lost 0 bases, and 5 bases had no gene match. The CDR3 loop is CASSLGAGGPNEQFF. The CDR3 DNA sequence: TGTGCCAGCAGCTTGGGGGCGGGAGGGCCGAATGAGCAGTTCTTC.

The DNA of the CDR3 is TGTGCCAGCAGCCCGGACAGGGAGAACACTGAAGCTTTCTTT. Translation gives CASSPDRENTEAFF. V usage is TRBV7-9 and J usage is TRBJ1-1; 8 bases are shared with TRBD1. The length of the CDR3 is 14 residues. CDR1 SEHNR and CDR2 FQNEAQ come from the germline V gene (reference sequence). V shed 5 bases, J shed 1 base, and the junction held 3 bases outside the gene matches.

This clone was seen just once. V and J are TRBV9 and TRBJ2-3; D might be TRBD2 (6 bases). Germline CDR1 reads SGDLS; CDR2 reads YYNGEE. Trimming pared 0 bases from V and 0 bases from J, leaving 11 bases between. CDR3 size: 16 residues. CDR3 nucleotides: TGTGCCAGCAGCGTAGATAACGGAGGGAGCACAGATACGCAGTATTTT. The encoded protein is CASSVDNGGSTDTQYF.

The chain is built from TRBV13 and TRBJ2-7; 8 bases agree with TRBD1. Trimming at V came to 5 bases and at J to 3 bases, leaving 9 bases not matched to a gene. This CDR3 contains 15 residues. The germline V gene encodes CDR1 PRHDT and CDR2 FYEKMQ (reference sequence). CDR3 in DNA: TGTGCCAGCAGCCGCGGACAGGGACGAGGCTACGAGCAGTACTTC. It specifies CASSRGQGRGYEQYF.

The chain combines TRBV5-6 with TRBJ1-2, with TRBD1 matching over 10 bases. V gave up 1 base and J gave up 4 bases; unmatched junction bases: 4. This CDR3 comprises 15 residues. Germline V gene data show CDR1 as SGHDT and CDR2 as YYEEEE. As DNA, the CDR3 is TGTGCCAGCAGCTTGTCGGACAGGGGGGTCTATGGCTACACCTTC. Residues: CASSLSDRGVYGYTF. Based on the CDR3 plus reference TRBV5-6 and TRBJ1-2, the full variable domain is DAGVTQSPTHLIKTRGQQVTLRCSPKSGHDTVSWYQQALGQGPQFIFQYYEEEERQRGNFPDRFSGHQFPNYSSELNVNALLLGDSALYLCASSLSDRGVYGYTFGSGTRLTVV.